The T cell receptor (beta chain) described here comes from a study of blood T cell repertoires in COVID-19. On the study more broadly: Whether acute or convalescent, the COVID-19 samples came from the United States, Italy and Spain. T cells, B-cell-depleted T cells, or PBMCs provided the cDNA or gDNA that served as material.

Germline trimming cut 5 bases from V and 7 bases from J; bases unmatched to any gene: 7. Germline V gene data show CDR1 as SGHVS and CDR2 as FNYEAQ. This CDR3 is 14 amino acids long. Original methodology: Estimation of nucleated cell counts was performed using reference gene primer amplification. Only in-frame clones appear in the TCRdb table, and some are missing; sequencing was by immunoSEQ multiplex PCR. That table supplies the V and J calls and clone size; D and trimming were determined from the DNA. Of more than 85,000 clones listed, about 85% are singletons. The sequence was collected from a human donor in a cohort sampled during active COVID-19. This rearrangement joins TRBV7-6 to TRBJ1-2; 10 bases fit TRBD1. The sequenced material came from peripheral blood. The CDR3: CASSTLTGGSGYTF. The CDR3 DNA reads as TGTGCCAGCAGCACGTTGACAGGGGGCTCTGGCTACACCTTC.